This record covers a single TCR beta chain. Its antigen specificity is not known. Per-nucleotide qualities are absent, and no much larger clonotype sits a single base away. Cut back by 3 bases and 6 bases, the V and J ends lie 12 bases apart. The germline V gene sets CDR1 to MNHEY and CDR2 to SVGAGI. CDR3 length: 14 amino acids, cysteine to phenylalanine. The CDR3 DNA has 42 bases and is translated from base 1. The sample is drawn from a study of cytotoxic CD8 clonotypes in ibrutinib-treated CLL (dated by TCRdb to the early 2020s). General notes on the study: The cohort was composed of about 10 relapsed/refractory and fewer than 16 treatment-naive patients; IGHV unmutated status was identified in 17 to 18 patients. Every sample from remission and from progressive disease was obtained while the patients were still on ibrutinib. Cryopreserved peripheral blood mononuclear cells were collected before treatment, at response, and at either disease progression or sustained remission. Partial responses were observed in around 25 patients and complete responses in 2; after a median follow-up of around 68 months, remission was maintained in 15 or so patients and progression was observed in approximately 12. On average, each sample yielded around 230,000 productive templates and around 98,000 productive rearrangements. Response samples were obtained after a median of roughly eleven months of treatment, with a range of about 6 to 36 months. Of the roughly 86 people in the trial, around 25 had longitudinal samples available.

Sample time point, as interpreted from the label and publication: 20 to 25 months on ibrutinib. For TCR beta library preparation, 1.5 to 2 micrograms of genomic DNA was extracted from cryopreserved PBMCs. Longitudinal blood samples from CLL patients on ibrutinib monotherapy underwent high-throughput TCR beta sequencing. The patients took part in an open-label, single-center phase 2 trial of ibrutinib monotherapy. The study at large found these results: Sampling times were not matched between patients in sustained remission and patients whose disease was progressing, and lymph node repertoires were not examined. Clonality increased at ibrutinib response, stayed stable in sustained remission, and fell back toward baseline at progression. Baseline clonality exceeded that of age-matched healthy donors and correlated strongly with circulating CD8+ T-cell counts. Public clonotypes were rare and either shrank or stayed stable during treatment, and the rise in clonality at ibrutinib response reflected expansion of private clonotypes.

The goal of deep resolution MiSeq sequencing was a depth between 1 in 1 million and 1 in 200,000 T cells, and coverage averaged 10x per clonotype. TCR beta libraries were generated with the immunoSEQ hsTCRB Kit. Per the source publication's procedure: Data were analyzed with ImmunoSEQ Data Assistant and ImmunoSEQ Analyzer, with V, D and J genes assigned per IMGT definitions. Clonality was computed as one minus normalized Shannon entropy of productive rearrangement frequencies, ranging from 0 to 1. Only overrepresented clonotypes making up at least 0.05% of the repertoire of each patient were included in the public clonotype analysis. Repertoires from around 13 age-matched healthy donors in immuneACCESS were used as clonality controls. Entries here come from immuneACCESS through TCRdb and include only in-frame sequences with V and J called. Some clones fail to appear in such tables; in the studies checked, an unresolved V gene covers under half of the shortfall, and the cause of the remainder is unknown. Clonal size and the V and J genes are those of that table, whereas D and trimming came from the DNA. In all, the sample holds 200,000 to 250,000 clones, and around 70% of those were seen once. The ten largest clones add up to 15% to 19% of the sample.

This sequence was found in a human donor with chronic lymphocytic leukemia. Sequences were derived from PBMCs, sampled after 24 months of ibrutinib treatment. Recombination joined TRBV6-5 with TRBJ2-1, with the D segment identity uncertain. The DNA sequence is as follows: TGTGCCAGCAGTTATAGTTCTAGAGGCAATGAGCAGTTCTTC. This sequence encodes CASSYSSRGNEQFF.